A selection of T cell receptor beta chains follows, all from one sample in a study of T cell responses to AZD1222 COVID-19 vaccine. Some clones are missing from TCRdb's copy, which holds only in-frame ones; the method was immunoSEQ multiplex PCR. The sample gives about 130,000 clones, roughly nine tenths of which show up once; around a tenth is in the top ten. Sequencing was performed on peripheral blood, taken 28 days after the second AZD1222 dose. The receptors come from an adult who received the AZD1222 COVID-19 vaccine. CDR3s include the opening cysteine and the closing phenylalanine or tryptophan. A D gene is named only where the DNA matches it firmly. Size is stated for part of the rows, as once, few or many counts, or as a class when the clone is expanded.

d_call clone_size j_call v_call cdr3_nt cdr3_aa
TRBD2 - TRBJ2-1 TRBV15 TGTGCCACCAACACGGGACTAGCGGGGGACAATGAGCAGTTCTTC CATNTGLAGDNEQFF
TRBD2 few TRBJ2-7 TRBV5-1 TGCGCCAGCAGCCTTAATAGCGGGAGTTACGAGCAGTACTTC CASSLNSGSYEQYF
- - TRBJ1-6 TRBV9 TGTGCCAGCAGCGTCGGGGGATCCTATAATTCACCCCTCCACTTT CASSVGGSYNSPLHF
- - TRBJ2-3 TRBV15 TGTGCCACCAGCACCCACCGGTATGGGGGAAGCACAGATACGCAGTATTTT CATSTHRYGGSTDTQYF
- - TRBJ1-1 TRBV27 TGTGCCAGCAGTTCTTTGAGGCCGGCCCGGAACACTGAAGCTTTCTTT CASSSLRPARNTEAFF
TRBD1 - TRBJ1-2 TRBV19 TGTGCCAGTAGTGCCTCGGGACAGGGGGCGCGGGGCTATGGCTACACCTTC CASSASGQGARGYGYTF
- - TRBJ1-2 TRBV5-1 TGCGCCAGCTTCAATACCCCCGGGGAGGATGGCTACACCTTC CASFNTPGEDGYTF
- - TRBJ2-1 TRBV19 TGTGCCAGTAGTAGATTGGCAGGGCCCGATGAGCAGTTCTTC CASSRLAGPDEQFF
TRBD1 - TRBJ1-5 TRBV3-1/TRBV3-2 TGTGCCAGTATCGCCGACAGGGGGATATTGAGCAATCAGCCCCAGCATTTT CASIADRGILSNQPQHF
- - TRBJ1-2 TRBV9 TGTGCCAGCAGCGGGGGCCCGTCCTATGGCTACACCTTC CASSGGPSYGYTF
- - TRBJ1-3 TRBV4-3 TGCGCCAGCAGCCAAGAATGGGGGAACTCTGGAAACACCATATATTTT CASSQEWGNSGNTIYF
TRBD1 once TRBJ2-1 TRBV14 TGTGCCAGCAGCCAAGTGCAGGGGGTGGTTTACAATGAGCAGTTCTTC CASSQVQGVVYNEQFF
- - TRBJ1-1 TRBV5-4 TGTGCCAGCAGCACCAGAACCGACGGGAACACTGAAGCTTTCTTT CASSTRTDGNTEAFF
TRBD2 - TRBJ2-5 TRBV29-1 TGCAGCGTTGCGCTGGGGGGGGAGACCCAGTACTTC CSVALGGETQYF
- - TRBJ1-2 TRBV9 TGTGCCAGCAGCGTACTCGACAGTTCCGGCTACACCTTC CASSVLDSSGYTF
TRBD1 - TRBJ1-2 TRBV4-1 TGCGCCAGCAGCCGAGGGACAGGGGGTAACTATGGCTACACCTTC CASSRGTGGNYGYTF
- - TRBJ1-2 TRBV4-3 TGCGCCAGCAGCCAAGCAAACTATGGCTACACCTTC CASSQANYGYTF
TRBD1 - TRBJ2-7 TRBV3-1/TRBV3-2 TGTGCCAGCAGCCGGACAGGGGATCGTTACGAGCAGTACTTC CASSRTGDRYEQYF
- - TRBJ1-3 TRBV16 TGTGCCAGCAGCCAATCCAAGCTCTCTGGAAACACCATATATTTT CASSQSKLSGNTIYF
TRBD2 - TRBJ2-1 TRBV25-1 TGTGCCAGCATACTCCGGGACTACTTCTCCGATGAGCAGTTCTTC CASILRDYFSDEQFF
TRBD1 - TRBJ1-1 TRBV4-3 TGCGCCAGCAGCCAAGAGCGACAGGGGGCTTTGAACACTGAAGCTTTCTTT CASSQERQGALNTEAFF
- - TRBJ1-1 TRBV9 TGTGCCAGCAGCTCCCCAGACAGTTACACTGAAGCTTTCTTT CASSSPDSYTEAFF
- - TRBJ1-3 TRBV5-1 TGCGCCAGCAGCTTGGACCTTGAGGACACCATATATTTT CASSLDLEDTIYF
- - TRBJ1-5 TRBV11-2 TGTGCCAGCAGCTTGGGGGGGGATCAGCCCCAGCATTTT CASSLGGDQPQHF
- - TRBJ1-2 TRBV4-3 TGCGCCAGCAGCCACCGCACACCCAACCCCCCGAACTATGGCTACACCTTC CASSHRTPNPPNYGYTF
- - TRBJ2-5 TRBV2 TGTGCCAGCAGTGCAAATACAGGGCCCGGGGAGACCCAGTACTTC CASSANTGPGETQYF
- - TRBJ1-1 TRBV29-1 TGCAGCGTTGCAGGAGTAATAAACACTGAAGCTTTCTTT CSVAGVINTEAFF
- many TRBJ1-5 TRBV2 TGTGCCAGCGGGGTGAATCAGCCCCAGCATTTT CASGVNQPQHF
- - TRBJ1-2 TRBV6-6 TGTGCCAGCACCAACCACTTAGGGGAAGCTAACTATGGCTACACCTTC CASTNHLGEANYGYTF
- - TRBJ1-2 TRBV12-3/TRBV12-4 TGTGCCAGCAGACTAGTCCCAGGGGCCTACACCTTC CASRLVPGAYTF
- - TRBJ2-5 TRBV9 TGTGCCAGCAGCGTAGAAGGCTTAGCCCAAGAGACCCAGTACTTC CASSVEGLAQETQYF
- - TRBJ2-1 TRBV5-1 TGCGCCAGCAGCTTGGGCCTCTACAATGAGCAGTTCTTC CASSLGLYNEQFF
TRBD1 - TRBJ1-1 TRBV30 TGTGCCTTGACAGGGGACAGCACTGAAGCTTTCTTT CALTGDSTEAFF
- - TRBJ1-6 TRBV6-2/TRBV6-3 TGTGCCAGCAGTTACTCGGAGGACTATAATTCACCCCTCCACTTT CASSYSEDYNSPLHF
TRBD2 - TRBJ2-7 TRBV7-9 TGTGCCAGCAGCTCAACCGGGACGGCCGCTAGCGGGATTACCTACGAGCAGTACTTC CASSSTGTAASGITYEQYF
- - TRBJ1-5 TRBV11-2 TGTGCCAGCAGCTCCCTAGGCCTCCGAGGGCAGCCCCAGCATTTT CASSSLGLRGQPQHF
TRBD1 - TRBJ2-3 TRBV6-5 TGTGCCAGCAGTCTAACAGGGGTTGACACAGATACGCAGTATTTT CASSLTGVDTDTQYF
TRBD1 - TRBJ1-5 TRBV19 TGTGCCAGTAGTATCCGACAGGGGGTGTGGTATCAGCCCCAGCATTTT CASSIRQGVWYQPQHF
TRBD1 medium-sized TRBJ1-4 TRBV6-5 TGTGCCAGCAGTCTTCTCGGGACAGGAGGAAAACTGTTTTTT CASSLLGTGGKLFF
- - TRBJ1-4 TRBV30 TGTGCCCAAGAGGGGGGGGCAACTAATGAAAAACTGTTTTTT CAQEGGATNEKLFF
- - TRBJ1-1 TRBV9 TGTGCCAGCAGCCCACGTAGGAACACTGAAGCTTTCTTT CASSPRRNTEAFF
- once TRBJ1-1 TRBV18 TGTGCCAGCTCACCGGCAGAGGGGGCTGAAGCTTTCTTT CASSPAEGAEAFF
- - TRBJ1-2 TRBV2 TGTGCCAGCAGTGCAGCAGGCAACTATGGCTACACCTTC CASSAAGNYGYTF